One sample yielded the 12 T cell receptor beta chains listed below, sequenced in a study of vaccination effects on CD4 cells after COVID-19. Peptide-pool stimulation followed by sequencing identified expanded antigen-specific CD4+ clonotypes in the ViraFEST assay. Following culture for ten to eleven days, CD4+ T cells were isolated. Every participant took two doses of the BNT162b2 or mRNA-1273 vaccine. Profiled with immunoSEQ multiplex PCR; TCRdb holds only in-frame clones, not every one. The repertoire holds about 80,000 clones, with 60% to 80% as singletons. Their antigens are not known. The sequences come from CD4+ T cells from PBMCs cultured with HCoV-OC43 spike peptides, collected after COVID-19 vaccination. The sample's subset: HCoV-OC43 spike overlapping peptide pool stimulation. The receptors shown here come from a human donor who received a COVID-19 vaccine.

With respect to this clone: At the DNA level, this CDR3 is encoded by other sequences in the same sample as well. The chain is built from TRBV5-6 and TRBJ1-6, with D hard to call. The CDR3 consists of 13 residues. Per the germline V gene, CDR1 is SGHDT and CDR2 is YYEEEE. Trimming cost V 1 base and J 6 bases, with 5 bases left between them. DNA for the CDR3: TGTGCCAGCAGCTTGTTGACTAATTCACCCCTCCACTTT. Translating it yields CASSLLTNSPLHF.

The table lists this clone with a few counts. The chain joins TRBV19 to TRBJ1-5; possible D gene TRBD1, 6 bases. The CDR3 extends over 14 amino acids. Germline loops: CDR1 LNHDA, CDR2 SQIVND (reference sequence). The V end lost 9 bases, the J end lost 4 bases, and 16 bases lay between the germline ends. CDR3 residues: CASLKQGLNQPQHF. The CDR3 bases are TGTGCCAGCCTGAAACAGGGATTAAATCAGCCCCAGCATTTT.

This chain joins TRBV5-1 and TRBJ2-1, with 11 bases aligning to TRBD2. The V gene's germline CDR1 is SGHRS and CDR2 YFSETQ. Germline trimming cut 4 bases from V and 2 bases from J; bases unmatched to any gene: 2. The CDR3 extends over 15 amino acids. The CDR3 DNA is TGCGCCAGCAGCCATAGCGGGGGGGCCTACAATGAGCAGTTCTTC. As protein: CASSHSGGAYNEQFF.

The table lists this clone with a count of one. V is TRBV5-4 and J is TRBJ2-5; 10 positions agree with TRBD2. From germline, CDR1 is SGHNT and CDR2 YYREEE (reference sequence). V was pared by 0 bases and J by 5 bases, with 4 bases of the junction left unmatched. CDR3 size: 15 residues. CDR3 DNA: TGTGCCAGCAGCTTGGCTGGTAGCGGGGGGGAGACCCAGTACTTC. This encodes CASSLAGSGGETQYF.

This chain links TRBV11-3 with TRBJ2-1, with D perhaps being TRBD1 or TRBD2 (6 bases each). The CDR3 is made up of 14 amino acids. Germline CDR1 reads SGHNT; CDR2 reads YENEEA. The ends were cut back, 3 bases at V and 8 bases at J, with 14 bases in the middle. The DNA of the CDR3 is TGTGCCAGCAGCTTGGAGGGGGGACCCGATGAGCAGTTCTTC. It yields the protein CASSLEGGPDEQFF.

The chain joins TRBV30 to TRBJ1-2; D unresolved. The CDR3 consists of 13 residues. Germline CDR1 and CDR2: GTSNPN and SVGIG (reference sequence). V was cut by 0 bases and J by 4 bases, with 9 bases left in between. The CDR3 reads CAWSVRASYGYTF. Written as DNA, the CDR3 is TGTGCCTGGAGTGTACGCGCCTCCTATGGCTACACCTTC.

The chain employs TRBV5-5 and TRBJ2-5, with TRBD2 matching 15 bases. CDR1 SGHKS and CDR2 YYEKEE come from the germline V gene (reference sequence). The CDR3 length is 17 residues. V dropped 4 bases and J dropped 12; count of bases not matched to a gene: 16. CDR3 region: CASSPHGLAGGRGYEYF. The CDR3 DNA is TGTGCCAGCAGCCCACATGGACTAGCGGGGGGGCGAGGGTATGAGTACTTC.

The V call is TRBV28, the J call TRBJ1-1; D is perhaps TRBD1 (6 bases). V shed 5 bases and J shed 1 base, with 14 bases lying between them. The CDR3 consists of 15 residues. Germline V gene data show CDR1 as MDHEN and CDR2 as SYDVKM. DNA for the CDR3: TGTGCCAGCAGTCTAATCCGGGGGGCGAACACTGAAGCTTTCTTT. This translates into CASSLIRGANTEAFF.

This clone was picked up a small number of times. The chain links TRBV6-5 to TRBJ2-7, with D uncertain. This CDR3 region has 10 residues. V was clipped by 10 bases and J by 6 bases, with 10 bases between them. Germline V gene sequence: CDR1 MNHEY, CDR2 SVGAGI. The CDR3 region is CATLTGEQYV. The CDR3 region has the DNA TGTGCCACTCTGACGGGCGAGCAGTACGTC.

The chain links TRBV5-4 to TRBJ2-1, with D perhaps TRBD2 (6 bases). This CDR3 has 13 amino acids. Germline CDR1 and CDR2: SGHNT and YYREEE (reference sequence). The V end was cut by 4 bases, the J end by 6 bases, with 11 bases between. The CDR3 loop reads CASSRGGGNEQFF. CDR3 nucleotide sequence: TGTGCCAGCAGCCGTGGGGGAGGCAATGAGCAGTTCTTC.

About this clone itself: Other DNA sequences of this sample code for an identical CDR3. The gene calls are TRBV5-1 and TRBJ2-2, with 8 bases aligning to TRBD2. Germline-derived CDR1 and CDR2 are SGHRS and YFSETQ. This CDR3 comprises 15 residues. V shed 0 bases and J 3 bases; nucleotides not matched to a gene: 1. The chain's CDR3 is CASSLVGRDTGELFF. As DNA, the CDR3 is TGCGCCAGCAGCTTGGTCGGGAGGGACACCGGGGAGCTGTTTTTT. Variable domain in full (rest from reference TRBV5-1 and TRBJ2-2): KAGVTQTPRYLIKTRGQQVTLSCSPISGHRSVSWYQQTPGQGLQFLFEYFSETQRNKGNFPGRFSGRQFSNSRSEMNVSTLELGDSALYLCASSLVGRDTGELFFGEGSRLTVL.

The chain has TRBV6-5 and TRBJ2-2; D is unresolved. This CDR3 spans 12 amino acids. The V end lost 9 bases, the J end lost 0 bases, and 5 bases lay between the germline ends. Germline V gene lookup returns CDR1 MNHEY and CDR2 SVGAGI. CDR3 nucleotide sequence: TGTGCCAGTTCTGCGAACACCGGGGAGCTGTTTTTT. This sequence encodes CASSANTGELFF.